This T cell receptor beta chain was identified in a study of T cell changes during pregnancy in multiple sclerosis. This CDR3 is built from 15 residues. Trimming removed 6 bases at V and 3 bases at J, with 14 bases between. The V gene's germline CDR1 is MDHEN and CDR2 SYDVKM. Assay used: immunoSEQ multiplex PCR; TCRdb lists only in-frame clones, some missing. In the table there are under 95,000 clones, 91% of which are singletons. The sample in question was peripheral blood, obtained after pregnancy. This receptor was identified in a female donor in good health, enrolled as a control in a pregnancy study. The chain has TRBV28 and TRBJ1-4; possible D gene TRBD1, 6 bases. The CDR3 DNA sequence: TGTGCCAGCAGCCCAACAGGGACACCTAATGAAAAACTGTTTTTT. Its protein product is CASSPTGTPNEKLFF.